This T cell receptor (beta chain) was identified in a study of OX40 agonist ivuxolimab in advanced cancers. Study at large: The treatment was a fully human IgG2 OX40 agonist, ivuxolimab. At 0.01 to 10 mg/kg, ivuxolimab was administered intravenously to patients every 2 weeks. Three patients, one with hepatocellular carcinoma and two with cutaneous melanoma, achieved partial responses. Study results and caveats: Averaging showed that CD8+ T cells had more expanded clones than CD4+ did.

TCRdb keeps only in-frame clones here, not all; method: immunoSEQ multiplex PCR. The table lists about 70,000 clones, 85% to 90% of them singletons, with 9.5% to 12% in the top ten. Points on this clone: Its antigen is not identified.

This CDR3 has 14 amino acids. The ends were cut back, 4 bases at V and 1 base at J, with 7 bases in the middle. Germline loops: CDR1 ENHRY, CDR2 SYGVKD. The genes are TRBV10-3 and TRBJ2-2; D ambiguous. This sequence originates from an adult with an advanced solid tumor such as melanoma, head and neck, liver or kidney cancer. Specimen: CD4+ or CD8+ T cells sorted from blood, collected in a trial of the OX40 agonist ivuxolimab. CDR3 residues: CAISVTENTGELFF. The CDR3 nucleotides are TGTGCCATCAGTGTAACCGAGAACACCGGGGAGCTGTTTTTT.